The rows below give T cell receptor beta chains drawn from one sample of a study of T cells after yellow fever vaccination. TCRdb used MiXCR to reprocess the 5' RACE reads, holding one entry per CDR3 protein. This sample has 310,000 or so distinct CDR3 sequences; 3% to 4.5% occur once, and the top ten carry roughly a quarter. Sequenced here: PBMCs, sampled on the day of the yellow fever booster vaccination. The receptors were gathered from a man aged 18 to 30 who received the YFV17D yellow fever vaccine. Each CDR3 is given with its conserved first and last residue. Fields, in order: V gene, J gene, CDR3 protein.

TRBV12-3/TRBV12-4	TRBJ1-1	CAILHRGTEAFF
TRBV6-4	TRBJ2-3	CASIIDPASGVPDTQYF
TRBV12-3/TRBV12-4	TRBJ2-2	CASSPVGTGELFF
TRBV4-3	TRBJ2-3	CASSQAAGDTQYF
TRBV7-9	TRBJ2-3	CASSPTVDTQYF
TRBV12-3/TRBV12-4	TRBJ2-1	CASSFRLAGGHSYNEQFF
TRBV19	TRBJ1-1	CASNIGALTEAFF
TRBV19	TRBJ2-3	CASRSWGTTDTQYF
TRBV20-1	TRBJ2-4	CSARDSLAKNIQYF
TRBV7-3	TRBJ1-2	CASSLTREDGYTF
TRBV12-3/TRBV12-4	TRBJ1-4	CASRAGTGDEKLFF
TRBV7-2	TRBJ1-6	CASSSNRGQPLHF
TRBV28	TRBJ1-5	CASSLPGSLDSNQPQHF
TRBV5-1	TRBJ2-7	CASSLGDEQYF
TRBV18	TRBJ2-2	CASSPRGSGGPNTGELFF